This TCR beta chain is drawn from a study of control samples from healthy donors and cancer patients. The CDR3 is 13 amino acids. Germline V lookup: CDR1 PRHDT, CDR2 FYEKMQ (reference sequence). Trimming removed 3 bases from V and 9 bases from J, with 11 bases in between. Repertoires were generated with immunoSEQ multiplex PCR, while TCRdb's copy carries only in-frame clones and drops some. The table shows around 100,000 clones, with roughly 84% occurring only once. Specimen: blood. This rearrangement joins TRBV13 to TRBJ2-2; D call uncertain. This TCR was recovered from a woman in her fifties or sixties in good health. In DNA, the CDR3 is TGTGCCAGCAGCTTTGTGGAACTCCGGGAGCTGTTTTTT. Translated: CASSFVELRELFF.